Listed here is a single TCR beta chain. The data were obtained in a study of blood T cell repertoires in COVID-19. Germline-derived CDR1 and CDR2 are MDHEN and SYDVKM. The CDR3 totals 12 residues. V gave up 4 bases and J gave up 7 bases, with 11 bases separating them. Method: immunoSEQ multiplex PCR; TCRdb's copy keeps in-frame clones and lacks some. The sample contains around 360,000 clones, 87% of which appear only once. The TCR originated in a woman in her twenties or thirties with COVID-19, enrolled during active disease. The sequencing input was peripheral blood. The V gene is TRBV28, the J gene TRBJ2-7, with D possibly being TRBD1 (5 bases). Written as DNA, the CDR3 is TGTGCCAGCAGTTCACAGGCCTGGGAGCAGTACTTC. Its protein is CASSSQAWEQYF.